The clone carrying this T cell receptor (beta chain) was observed a few times. What it binds is not known. This record comes from a study of T-cell memory formation after mild COVID-19. V lost 0 bases to trimming and J lost 8 bases, with 17 bases between them. Germline V CDR1 and CDR2: SGDLS, YYNGEE. The CDR3 has 15 residues. Findings and limits, study-wide: Day 37-peaking second-wave clones had unconfirmed SARS-CoV-2 specificity. Whereas later expanders leaned CD4+, clones contracting day 15 to 85 showed a balanced CD4/CD8 makeup. Cross-reactive memory apparently joined, as some responding clones appeared in pre-infection memory.

The 5'RACE method, run with constant-segment primers, produced TCR alpha and TCR beta cDNA libraries (carrying sample barcodes and UMIs). TCRdb reprocessed the 5' RACE reads with MiXCR, giving one entry per CDR3 protein. This table has just under 150,000 distinct CDR3 sequences, 6% appearing once. The chain uses TRBV9 and TRBJ1-1; D gene unclear. Input material: PBMCs or a T cell subset sorted from them (not recorded which). The TCR sequence derives from an adult woman who had mild COVID-19 (a few samples of this study predate the infection). Cell type and time point are not known. CDR3 in amino acids: CASSVANSPGKEAFF. The CDR3 nucleotides are TGTGCCAGCAGCGTAGCTAATTCCCCCGGGAAGGAAGCTTTCTTT.